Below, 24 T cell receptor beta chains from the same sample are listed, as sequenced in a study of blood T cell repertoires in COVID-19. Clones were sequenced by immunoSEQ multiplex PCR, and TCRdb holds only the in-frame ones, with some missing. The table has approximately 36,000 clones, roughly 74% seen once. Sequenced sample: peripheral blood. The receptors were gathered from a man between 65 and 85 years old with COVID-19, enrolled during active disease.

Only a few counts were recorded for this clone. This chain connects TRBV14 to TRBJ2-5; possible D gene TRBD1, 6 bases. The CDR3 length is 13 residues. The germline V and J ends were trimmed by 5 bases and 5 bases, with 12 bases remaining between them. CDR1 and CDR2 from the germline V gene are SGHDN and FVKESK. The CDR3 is CASSDGGGETQYF. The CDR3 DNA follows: TGTGCCAGCAGCGATGGGGGCGGGGAGACCCAGTACTTC. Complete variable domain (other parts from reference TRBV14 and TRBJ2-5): EAGVTQFPSHSVIEKGQTVTLRCDPISGHDNLYWYRRVMGKEIKFLLHFVKESKQDESGMPNNRFLAERTGGTYSTLKVQPAELEDSGVYFCASSDGGGETQYFGPGTRLLVL.

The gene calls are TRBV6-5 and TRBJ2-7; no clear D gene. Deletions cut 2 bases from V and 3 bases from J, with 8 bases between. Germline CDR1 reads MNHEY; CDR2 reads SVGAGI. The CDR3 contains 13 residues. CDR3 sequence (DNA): TGTGCCAGCAGTTACGGGCCCGACTACGAGCAGTACTTC. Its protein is CASSYGPDYEQYF.

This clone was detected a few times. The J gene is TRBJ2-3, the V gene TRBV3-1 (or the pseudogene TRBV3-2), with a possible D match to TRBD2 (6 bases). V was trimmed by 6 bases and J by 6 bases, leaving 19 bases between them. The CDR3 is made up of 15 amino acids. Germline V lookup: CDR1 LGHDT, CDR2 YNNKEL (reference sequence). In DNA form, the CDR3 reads TGTGCCAGCAGACGACTGGGGACTCCCTCCGATACGCAGTATTTT. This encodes CASRRLGTPSDTQYF.

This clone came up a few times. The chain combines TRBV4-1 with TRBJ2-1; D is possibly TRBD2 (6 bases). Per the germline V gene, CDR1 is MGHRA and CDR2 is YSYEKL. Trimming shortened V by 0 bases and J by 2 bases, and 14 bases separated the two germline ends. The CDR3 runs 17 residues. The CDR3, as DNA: TGCGCCAGCAGCCAAGATGGAGGGGCTGTACCCTACAATGAGCAGTTCTTC. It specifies CASSQDGGAVPYNEQFF.

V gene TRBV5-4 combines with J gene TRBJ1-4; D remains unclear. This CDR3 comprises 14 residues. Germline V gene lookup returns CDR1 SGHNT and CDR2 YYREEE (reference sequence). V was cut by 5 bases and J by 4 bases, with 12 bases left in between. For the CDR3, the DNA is TGTGCCAGCAGTCTGAGAGGGTTTAATGAAAAACTGTTTTTT. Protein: CASSLRGFNEKLFF. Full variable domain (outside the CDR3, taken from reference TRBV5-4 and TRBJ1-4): ETGVTQSPTHLIKTRGQQVTLRCSSQSGHNTVSWYQQALGQGPQFIFQYYREEENGRGNFPPRFSGLQFPNYSSELNVNALELDDSALYLCASSLRGFNEKLFFGSGTQLSVL.

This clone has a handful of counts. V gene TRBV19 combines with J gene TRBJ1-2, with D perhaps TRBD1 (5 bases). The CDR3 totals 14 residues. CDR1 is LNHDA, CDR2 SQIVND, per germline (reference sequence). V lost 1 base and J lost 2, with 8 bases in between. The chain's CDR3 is CASSIGRDNYGYTF. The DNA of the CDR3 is TGTGCCAGTAGTATAGGGCGGGACAACTATGGCTACACCTTC.

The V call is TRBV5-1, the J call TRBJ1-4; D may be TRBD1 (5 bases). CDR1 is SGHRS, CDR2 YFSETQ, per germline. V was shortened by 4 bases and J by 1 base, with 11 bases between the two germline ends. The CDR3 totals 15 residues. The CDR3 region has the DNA TGCGCCAGCAGCCGGGCAGGGTTAACTAATGAAAAACTGTTTTTT. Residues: CASSRAGLTNEKLFF.

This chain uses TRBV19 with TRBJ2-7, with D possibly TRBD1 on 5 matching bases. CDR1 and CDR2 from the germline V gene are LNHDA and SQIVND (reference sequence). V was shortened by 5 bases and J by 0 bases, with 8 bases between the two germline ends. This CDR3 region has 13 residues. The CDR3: CASSVRASYEQYF. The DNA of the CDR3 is TGTGCCAGTAGTGTCAGGGCCTCCTACGAGCAGTACTTC.

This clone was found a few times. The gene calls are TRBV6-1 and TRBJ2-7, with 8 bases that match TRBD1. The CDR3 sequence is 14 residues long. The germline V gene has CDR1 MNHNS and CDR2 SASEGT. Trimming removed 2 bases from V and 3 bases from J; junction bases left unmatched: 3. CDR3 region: CASSERQGYYEQYF. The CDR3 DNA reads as TGTGCCAGCAGTGAACGACAGGGGTACTACGAGCAGTACTTC.

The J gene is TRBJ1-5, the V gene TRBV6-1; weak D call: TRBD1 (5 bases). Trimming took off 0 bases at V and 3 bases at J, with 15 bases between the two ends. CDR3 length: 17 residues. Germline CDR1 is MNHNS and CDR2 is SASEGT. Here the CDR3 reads CASSEAGGGASNQPQHF. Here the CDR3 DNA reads TGTGCCAGCAGTGAAGCCGGGGGAGGGGCTTCCAATCAGCCCCAGCATTTT.

The CDR3 sequence: CASSLTGGTEAFF. In nucleotides, the CDR3 is TGTGCCAGCAGCCTAACAGGGGGCACTGAAGCTTTCTTT. The V gene is TRBV6-5, the J gene TRBJ1-1, with 8 bases that match TRBD1. The CDR3 is 13 residues long. Germline values: CDR1 MNHEY, CDR2 SVGAGI. The junction had 4 bases not matched to a gene; V was cut back by 6 bases and J by 4 bases.

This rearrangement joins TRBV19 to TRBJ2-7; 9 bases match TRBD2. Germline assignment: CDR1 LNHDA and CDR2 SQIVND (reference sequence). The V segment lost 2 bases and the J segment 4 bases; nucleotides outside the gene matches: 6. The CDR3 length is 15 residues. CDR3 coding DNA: TGTGCCAGTAGTATATTGGCGGGAGGGCCATACGAGCAGTACTTC. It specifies CASSILAGGPYEQYF. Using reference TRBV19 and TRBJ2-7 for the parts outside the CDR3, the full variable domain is DGGITQSPKYLFRKEGQNVTLSCEQNLNHDAMYWYRQDPGQGLRLIYYSQIVNDFQKGDIAEGYSVSREKKESFPLTVTSAQKNPTAFYLCASSILAGGPYEQYFGPGTRLTVT.

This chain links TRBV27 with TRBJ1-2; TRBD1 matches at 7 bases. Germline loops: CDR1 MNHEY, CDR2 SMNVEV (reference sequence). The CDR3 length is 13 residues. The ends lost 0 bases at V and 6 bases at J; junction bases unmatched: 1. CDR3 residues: CASSLSQGNGYTF. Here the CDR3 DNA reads TGTGCCAGCAGTTTATCACAGGGGAATGGCTACACCTTC.

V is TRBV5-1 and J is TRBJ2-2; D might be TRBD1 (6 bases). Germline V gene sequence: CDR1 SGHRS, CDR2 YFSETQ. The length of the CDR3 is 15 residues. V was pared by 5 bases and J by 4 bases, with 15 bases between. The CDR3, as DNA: TGCGCCAGCAGACCCGGACAGACCATCACCGGGGAGCTGTTTTTT. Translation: CASRPGQTITGELFF.

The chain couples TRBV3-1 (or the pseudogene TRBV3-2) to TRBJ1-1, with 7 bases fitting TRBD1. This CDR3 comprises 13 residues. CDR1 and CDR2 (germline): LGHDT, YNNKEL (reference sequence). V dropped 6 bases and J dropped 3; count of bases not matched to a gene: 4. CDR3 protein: CASSWQGDTEAFF. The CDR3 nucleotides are TGTGCCAGCAGTTGGCAGGGGGACACTGAAGCTTTCTTT.

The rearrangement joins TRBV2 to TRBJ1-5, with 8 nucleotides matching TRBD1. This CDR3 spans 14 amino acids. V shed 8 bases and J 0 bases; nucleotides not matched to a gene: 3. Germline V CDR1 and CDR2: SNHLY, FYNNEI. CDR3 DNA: TGTGCCAGCCGACAGGGGAATAGCAATCAGCCCCAGCATTTT. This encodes CASRQGNSNQPQHF.

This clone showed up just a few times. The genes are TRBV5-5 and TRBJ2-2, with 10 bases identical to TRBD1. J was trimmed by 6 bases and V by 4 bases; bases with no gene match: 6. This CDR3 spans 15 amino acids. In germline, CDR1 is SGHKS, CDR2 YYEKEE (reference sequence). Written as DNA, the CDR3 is TGTGCCAGCAGCCCCACGGGACAGGGGTCCGGGGAGCTGTTTTTT. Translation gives CASSPTGQGSGELFF.

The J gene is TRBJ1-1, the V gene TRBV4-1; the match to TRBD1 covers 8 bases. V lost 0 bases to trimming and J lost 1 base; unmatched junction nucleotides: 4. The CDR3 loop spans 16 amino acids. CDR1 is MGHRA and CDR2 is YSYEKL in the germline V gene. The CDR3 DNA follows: TGCGCCAGCAGCCAAGAGCAGGGGGCCTGGAACACTGAAGCTTTCTTT. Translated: CASSQEQGAWNTEAFF.

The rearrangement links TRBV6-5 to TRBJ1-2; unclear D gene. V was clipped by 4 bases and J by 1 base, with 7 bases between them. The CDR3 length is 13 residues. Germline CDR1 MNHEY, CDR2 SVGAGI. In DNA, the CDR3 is TGTGCCAGCAGTTCGATAGTTAACTATGGCTACACCTTC. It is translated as CASSSIVNYGYTF.

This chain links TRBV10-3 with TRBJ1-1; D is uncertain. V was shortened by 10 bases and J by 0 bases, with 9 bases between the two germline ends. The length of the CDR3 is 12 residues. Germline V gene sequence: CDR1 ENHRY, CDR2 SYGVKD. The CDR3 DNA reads TGTGCCACCGAGGATATGAACACTGAAGCTTTCTTT. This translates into CATEDMNTEAFF.

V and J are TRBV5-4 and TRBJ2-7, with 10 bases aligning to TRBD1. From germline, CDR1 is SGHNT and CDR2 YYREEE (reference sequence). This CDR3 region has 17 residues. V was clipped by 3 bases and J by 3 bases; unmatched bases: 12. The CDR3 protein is CASSSPESTGGYYEQYF. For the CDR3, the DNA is TGTGCCAGCAGCTCGCCGGAATCGACAGGGGGCTACTACGAGCAGTACTTC.

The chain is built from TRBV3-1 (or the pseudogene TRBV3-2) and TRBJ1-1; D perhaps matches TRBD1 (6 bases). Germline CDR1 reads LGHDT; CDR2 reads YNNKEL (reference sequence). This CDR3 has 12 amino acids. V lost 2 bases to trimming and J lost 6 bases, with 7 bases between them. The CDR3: CASSQTGSEAFF. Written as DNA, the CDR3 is TGTGCCAGCAGCCAAACAGGGTCTGAAGCTTTCTTT.

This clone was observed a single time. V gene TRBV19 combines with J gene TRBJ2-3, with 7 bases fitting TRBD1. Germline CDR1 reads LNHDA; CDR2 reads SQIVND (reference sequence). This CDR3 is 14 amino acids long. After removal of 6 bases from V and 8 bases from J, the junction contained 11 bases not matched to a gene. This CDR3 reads CASRVGTDLGTQYF. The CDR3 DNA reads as TGTGCCAGTAGGGTCGGGACAGATCTGGGTACGCAGTATTTT.

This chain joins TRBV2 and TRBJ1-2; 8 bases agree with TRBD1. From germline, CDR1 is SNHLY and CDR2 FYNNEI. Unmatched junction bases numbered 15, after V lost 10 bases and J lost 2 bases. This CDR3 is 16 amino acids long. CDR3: CAKGRGPGTGNYGYTF. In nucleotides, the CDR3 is TGTGCCAAGGGCCGGGGTCCCGGGACAGGAAACTATGGCTACACCTTC.